This T cell receptor beta chain stems from a study of blood T cell repertoires in COVID-19. On the study more broadly: PBMCs, B-cell-depleted T cells, or T cells provided the cDNA or gDNA that made up the material.

This CDR3 is built from 14 residues. The V gene's germline CDR1 is SGHTA and CDR2 FQGNSA. V shed 5 bases and J 7 bases; nucleotides not matched to a gene: 5. Generated by immunoSEQ multiplex PCR, the TCRdb table keeps only in-frame clones and is missing some. The profile shows some 30,000 clones, 88% of them singletons. This sequence was found in a woman in her seventies with active COVID-19. The chain has TRBV7-2 and TRBJ2-3, with TRBD1 matching 11 bases. Sequenced sample: peripheral blood. The CDR3 DNA follows: TGTGCCAGCAGCCCTGGACAGGGGGCAAATACGCAGTATTTT. Its translation is CASSPGQGANTQYF.